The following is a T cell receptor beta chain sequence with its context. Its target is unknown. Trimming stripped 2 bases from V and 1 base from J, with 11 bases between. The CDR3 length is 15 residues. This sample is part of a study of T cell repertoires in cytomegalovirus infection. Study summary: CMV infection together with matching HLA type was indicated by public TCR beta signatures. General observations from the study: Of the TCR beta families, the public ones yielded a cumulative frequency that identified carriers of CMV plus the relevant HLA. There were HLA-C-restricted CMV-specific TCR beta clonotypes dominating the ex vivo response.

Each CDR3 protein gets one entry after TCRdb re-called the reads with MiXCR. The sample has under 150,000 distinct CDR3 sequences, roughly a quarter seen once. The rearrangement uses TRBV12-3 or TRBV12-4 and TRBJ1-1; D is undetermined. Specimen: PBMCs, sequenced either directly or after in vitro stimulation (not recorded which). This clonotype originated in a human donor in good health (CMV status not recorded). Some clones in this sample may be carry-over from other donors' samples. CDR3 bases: TGTGCCAGCAGTTTATTTGGAGATTCGAACACTGAAGCTTTCTTT. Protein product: CASSLFGDSNTEAFF.